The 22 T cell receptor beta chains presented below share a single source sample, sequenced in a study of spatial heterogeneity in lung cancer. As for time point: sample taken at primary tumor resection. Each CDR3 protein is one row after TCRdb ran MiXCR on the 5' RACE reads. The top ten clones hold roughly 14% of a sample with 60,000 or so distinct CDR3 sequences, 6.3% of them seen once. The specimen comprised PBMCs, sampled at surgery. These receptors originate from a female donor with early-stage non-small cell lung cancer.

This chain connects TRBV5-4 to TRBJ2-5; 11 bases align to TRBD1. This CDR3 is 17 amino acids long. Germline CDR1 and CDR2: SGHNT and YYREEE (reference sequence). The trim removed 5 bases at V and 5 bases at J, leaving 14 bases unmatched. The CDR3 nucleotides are TGTGCCAGCAGTAAAGATCTCGGACAGGGGGCGCGGGAGACCCAGTACTTC. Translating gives CASSKDLGQGARETQYF.

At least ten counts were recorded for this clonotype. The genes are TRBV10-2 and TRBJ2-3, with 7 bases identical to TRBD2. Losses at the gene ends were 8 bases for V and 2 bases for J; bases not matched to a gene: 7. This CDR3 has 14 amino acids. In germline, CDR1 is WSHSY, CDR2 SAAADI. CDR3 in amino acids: CASGASGLTDTQYF. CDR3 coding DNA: TGCGCCAGCGGAGCTAGCGGTCTCACAGATACGCAGTATTTT.

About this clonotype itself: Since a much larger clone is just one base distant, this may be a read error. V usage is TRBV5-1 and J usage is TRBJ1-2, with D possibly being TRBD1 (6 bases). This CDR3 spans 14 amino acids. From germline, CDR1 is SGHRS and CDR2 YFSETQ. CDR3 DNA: TGCGCCAGCAGCGATTCACAGGGCTTCTATGGCTACGCCTTC. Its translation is CASSDSQGFYGYAF.

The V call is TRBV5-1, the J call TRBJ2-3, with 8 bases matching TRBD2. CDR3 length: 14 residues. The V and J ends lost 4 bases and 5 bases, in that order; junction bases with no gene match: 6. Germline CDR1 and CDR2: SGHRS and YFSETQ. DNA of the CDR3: TGCGCCAGCAGCACGCGGGGGGCTGAAGATACGCAGTATTTT. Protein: CASSTRGAEDTQYF.

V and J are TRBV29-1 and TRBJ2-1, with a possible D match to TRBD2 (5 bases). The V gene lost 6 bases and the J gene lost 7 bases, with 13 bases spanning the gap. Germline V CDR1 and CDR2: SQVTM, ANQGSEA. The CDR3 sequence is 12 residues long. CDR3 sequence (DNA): TGCAGCGTCCAAATGTGGAGGAATGAGCAGTTCTTC. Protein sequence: CSVQMWRNEQFF.

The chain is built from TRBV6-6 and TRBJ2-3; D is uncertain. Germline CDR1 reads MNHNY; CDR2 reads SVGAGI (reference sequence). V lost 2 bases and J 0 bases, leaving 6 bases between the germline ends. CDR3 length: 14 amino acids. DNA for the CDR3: TGTGCCAGCAGTTACACCATTAGCACAGATACGCAGTATTTT. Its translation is CASSYTISTDTQYF.

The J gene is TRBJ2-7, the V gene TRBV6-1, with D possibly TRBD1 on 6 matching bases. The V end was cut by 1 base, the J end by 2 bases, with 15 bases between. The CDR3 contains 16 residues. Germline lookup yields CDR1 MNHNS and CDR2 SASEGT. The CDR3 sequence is CASSEVPGHSAYEQYF. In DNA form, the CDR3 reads TGTGCCAGCAGTGAAGTACCGGGACACTCGGCCTACGAGCAGTACTTC.

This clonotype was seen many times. The DNA for the CDR3 is TGCAGTGCTTCCGGGACAGCAGGAAACACCATATATTTT. It translates to CSASGTAGNTIYF. This chain joins TRBV20-1 and TRBJ1-3, with 7 positions matching TRBD1. The V and J ends lost 5 bases and 4 bases, in that order; junction bases with no gene match: 5. The CDR3 loop spans 13 amino acids. Germline CDR1 DFQATT, CDR2 SNEGSKA (reference sequence).

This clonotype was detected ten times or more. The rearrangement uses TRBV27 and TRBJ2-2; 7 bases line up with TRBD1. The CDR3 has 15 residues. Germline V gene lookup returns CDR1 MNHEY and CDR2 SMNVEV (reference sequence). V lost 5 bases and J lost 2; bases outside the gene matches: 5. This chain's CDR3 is CASSVGTVNTGELFF. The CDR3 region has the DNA TGTGCCAGCAGTGTAGGGACAGTCAACACCGGGGAGCTGTTTTTT.

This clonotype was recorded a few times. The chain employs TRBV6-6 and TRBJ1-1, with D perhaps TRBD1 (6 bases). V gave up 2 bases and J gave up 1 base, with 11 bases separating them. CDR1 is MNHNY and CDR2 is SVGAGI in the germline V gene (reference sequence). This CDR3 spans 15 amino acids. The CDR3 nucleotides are TGTGCCAGCAGTTACCCTACAGGGACGAACACTGAAGCTTTCTTT. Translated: CASSYPTGTNTEAFF.

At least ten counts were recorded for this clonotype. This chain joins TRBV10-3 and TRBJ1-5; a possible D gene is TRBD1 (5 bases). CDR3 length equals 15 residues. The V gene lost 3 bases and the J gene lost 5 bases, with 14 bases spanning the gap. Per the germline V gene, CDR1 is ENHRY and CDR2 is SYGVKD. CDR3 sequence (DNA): TGTGCCATCAGTGACGCTGGGGGGGATCATCAGCCCCAGCATTTT. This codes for CAISDAGGDHQPQHF.

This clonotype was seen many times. CDR3 sequence (DNA): TGTGCCAGCAGTTTCCTACCGGGACAGGGGAACACTGAAGCTTTCTTT. This sequence encodes CASSFLPGQGNTEAFF. The chain employs TRBV6-5 and TRBJ1-1; 9 bases line up with TRBD1. The CDR3 sequence is 16 residues long. Unmatched junction bases numbered 7, after V lost 4 bases and J lost 1 base. The V gene's germline CDR1 is MNHEY and CDR2 SVGAGI.

The CDR3 reads CASSLTTGTLSEAFF. CDR3 in DNA: TGTGCCAGCAGCCTAACGACAGGGACGCTCTCTGAAGCTTTCTTT. The chain has TRBV3-1 and TRBJ1-1; 7 nucleotides align to TRBD1. V gave up 4 bases and J gave up 6 bases; unmatched junction bases: 11. Germline loops: CDR1 LGHDT, CDR2 YNNKEL (reference sequence). The CDR3 contains 15 residues.

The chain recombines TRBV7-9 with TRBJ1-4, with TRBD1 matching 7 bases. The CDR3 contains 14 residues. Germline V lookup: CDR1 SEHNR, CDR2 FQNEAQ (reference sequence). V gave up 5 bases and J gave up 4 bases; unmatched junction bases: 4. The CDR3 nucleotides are TGTGCCAGCAGCGTGGGACAGAGTAATGAAAAACTGTTTTTT. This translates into CASSVGQSNEKLFF.

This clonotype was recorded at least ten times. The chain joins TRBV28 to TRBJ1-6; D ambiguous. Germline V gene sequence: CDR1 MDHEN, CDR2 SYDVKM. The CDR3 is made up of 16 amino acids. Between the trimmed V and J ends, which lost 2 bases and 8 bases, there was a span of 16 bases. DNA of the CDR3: TGTGCCAGCAGTTTAATCCCCCCCACAAGGGATTCACCCCTCCACTTT. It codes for CASSLIPPTRDSPLHF.

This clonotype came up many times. The CDR3 region has the DNA TGCGCCAGCAGCTTGGGGGTAGCGGCTAGCTCCTACGAGCAGTACTTC. It is translated as CASSLGVAASSYEQYF. The chain has TRBV5-1 and TRBJ2-7, with a tentative D call TRBD2 (6 bases). The CDR3 is 16 amino acids. From germline, CDR1 is SGHRS and CDR2 YFSETQ. Trimming stripped 0 bases from V and 0 bases from J, with 13 bases between.

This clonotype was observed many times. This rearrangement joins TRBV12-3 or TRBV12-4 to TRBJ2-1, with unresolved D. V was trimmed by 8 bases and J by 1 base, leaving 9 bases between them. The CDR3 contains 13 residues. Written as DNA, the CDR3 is TGTGCCAGCCAGACTGGGTCCTACAATGAGCAGTTCTTC. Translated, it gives CASQTGSYNEQFF.

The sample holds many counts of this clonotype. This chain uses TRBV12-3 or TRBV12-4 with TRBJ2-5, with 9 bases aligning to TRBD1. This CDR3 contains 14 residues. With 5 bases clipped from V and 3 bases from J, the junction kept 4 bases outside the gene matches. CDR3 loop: CASSPRDREETQYF. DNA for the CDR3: TGTGCCAGCAGTCCGCGGGACAGGGAAGAGACCCAGTACTTC.

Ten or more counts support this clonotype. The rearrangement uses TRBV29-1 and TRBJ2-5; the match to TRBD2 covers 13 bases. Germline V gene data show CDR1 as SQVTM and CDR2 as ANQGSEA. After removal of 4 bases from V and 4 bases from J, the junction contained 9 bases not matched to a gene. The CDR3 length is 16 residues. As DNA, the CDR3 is TGCAGCGTTGCGTCAAGGAGGACTAGCGGGGGAGAGACCCAGTACTTC. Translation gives CSVASRRTSGGETQYF.

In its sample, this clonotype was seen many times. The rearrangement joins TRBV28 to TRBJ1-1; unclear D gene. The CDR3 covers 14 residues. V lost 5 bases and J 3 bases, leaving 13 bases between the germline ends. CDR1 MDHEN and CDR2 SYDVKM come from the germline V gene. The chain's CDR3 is CASSPLISDTEAFF. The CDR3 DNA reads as TGTGCCAGCAGTCCTCTGATCTCTGACACTGAAGCTTTCTTT.

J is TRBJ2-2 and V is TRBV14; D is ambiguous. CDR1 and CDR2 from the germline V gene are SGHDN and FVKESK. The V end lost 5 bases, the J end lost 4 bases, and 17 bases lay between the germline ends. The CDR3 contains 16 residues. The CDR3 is CASSVRTVASTGELFF. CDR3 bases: TGTGCCAGCAGCGTCCGGACCGTAGCCTCCACCGGGGAGCTGTTTTTT.

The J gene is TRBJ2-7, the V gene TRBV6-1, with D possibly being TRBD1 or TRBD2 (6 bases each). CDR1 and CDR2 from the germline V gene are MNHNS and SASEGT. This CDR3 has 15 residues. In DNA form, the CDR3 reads TGTGCCAGCAGTGAAGTCGGTAGCGGAAGACAGGAGCGGTACGTC. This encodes CASSEVGSGRQERYV.